A single sample is the source of the 25 T cell receptor beta chains below, sequenced in a study of shared clonotypes between healthy human individuals (dated by TCRdb to the early 2020s). The method behind the library was the immunoSEQ multiplex PCR assay. TCRdb provides this immuneACCESS table in a form limited to in-frame rearrangements. Some clones are lacking; in checked studies, under half of them reflect an unresolved V gene, and why the rest are absent is not known. The sample table shows around 600,000 clones, and roughly 95% are seen once. The ten largest clones take up approximately 0.11% of the sample. CD8 naive samples consisted of CD45RO-negative cells that were positively selected for CCR7, yielding a CD45RA+CCR7+ population without TemRA cells. The sequenced material came from naive CD8+ T cells sorted from blood. The cell subset or site label, as the study defines it: CD45RA+CCR7+. These receptors all stem from a woman aged 30 to 39 in good health.

CDR3 DNA sequence: TGTGCCAGCAGGACACAGGGGACCACTGAAGCTTTCTTT. It translates to CASRTQGTTEAFF. V usage is TRBV27 and J usage is TRBJ1-1, with 7 bases matching TRBD1. In germline, CDR1 is MNHEY, CDR2 SMNVEV (reference sequence). The trim removed 6 bases at V and 4 bases at J, leaving 5 bases unmatched. The CDR3 consists of 13 residues.

The gene calls are TRBV27 and TRBJ1-4; D gene ambiguous. Germline V CDR1 and CDR2: MNHEY, SMNVEV (reference sequence). Trimming shortened V by 1 base and J by 6 bases, and 9 bases separated the two germline ends. The length of the CDR3 is 14 residues. The CDR3 protein is CASSLYGGDEKLFF. Written as DNA, the CDR3 is TGTGCCAGCAGTTTATACGGCGGAGATGAAAAACTGTTTTTT.

V is TRBV19 and J is TRBJ2-7, with 10 bases matching TRBD2. CDR3 length: 16 residues. Losses at the gene ends were 5 bases for V and 5 bases for J; bases not matched to a gene: 12. Germline V gives CDR1 LNHDA, CDR2 SQIVND (reference sequence). In DNA form, the CDR3 reads TGTGCCAGTAGTTCCAACGAGGGGCTAGCGGGAGACGAGCAGTACTTC. Amino acids: CASSSNEGLAGDEQYF.

This sequence joins TRBV5-1 and TRBJ2-7; possibly TRBD2 for D (7 bases). Trimming stripped 2 bases from V and 2 bases from J, with 17 bases between. The germline gives CDR1 SGHRS, CDR2 YFSETQ. The CDR3 loop spans 16 amino acids. Here the CDR3 DNA reads TGCGCCAGCAGCTTTAGGGGGGGCCTTAGGGCCTACGAGCAGTACTTC. It translates to CASSFRGGLRAYEQYF.

The chain combines TRBV9 with TRBJ2-3, with 8 nucleotides matching TRBD2. This CDR3 has 20 residues. CDR1 SGDLS and CDR2 YYNGEE come from the germline V gene. Unmatched junction bases numbered 19, after V lost 0 bases and J lost 4 bases. Here the CDR3 DNA reads TGTGCCAGCAGCGTAGGTCGTCAAATGCGGGCCGGGAGGGGTGCAGATACGCAGTATTTT. Translating it yields CASSVGRQMRAGRGADTQYF.

The rearrangement joins TRBV5-8 to TRBJ2-4; TRBD1 agrees at 10 bases. Germline V gene sequence: CDR1 SGHTS, CDR2 YDEGEE. This CDR3 region has 16 residues. V trimming: 3 bases; J trimming: 2 bases; junction bases outside the gene matches: 5. Here the CDR3 DNA reads TGTGCCAGCAGCTCTGGGACAGGGGCGCCCAAAAACATTCAGTACTTC. This gives the protein CASSSGTGAPKNIQYF.

This chain links TRBV29-1 with TRBJ1-2; perhaps TRBD1 as D (6 bases). Germline V gene lookup returns CDR1 SQVTM and CDR2 ANQGSEA. The V end was cut by 2 bases, the J end by 4 bases, with 11 bases between. CDR3 length equals 13 residues. The CDR3 region is CSVEQQGSYGYTF. CDR3 nucleotide sequence: TGCAGCGTTGAACAACAGGGATCCTATGGCTACACCTTC.

The rearrangement uses TRBV27 and TRBJ1-1, with unresolved D. Germline CDR1 is MNHEY and CDR2 is SMNVEV (reference sequence). The CDR3 has 12 residues. The V end lost 5 bases, the J end lost 7 bases, and 11 bases lay between the germline ends. The CDR3 nucleotides read TGTGCCAGCAGTACCGGCGCAAATGAAGCTTTCTTT. The encoded protein is CASSTGANEAFF.

CDR3 sequence: CASNDPNYEQYF. The CDR3 bases are TGTGCCAGCAATGACCCAAACTACGAGCAGTACTTC. V usage is TRBV6-1 and J usage is TRBJ2-7; D not resolved. V dropped 7 bases and J dropped 3 bases, with 10 bases sitting between them. The CDR3 loop spans 12 amino acids. CDR1 is MNHNS, CDR2 SASEGT, per germline.

This rearrangement joins TRBV9 to TRBJ2-2; D might be TRBD1 (6 bases). This CDR3 contains 16 residues. The germline V gene encodes CDR1 SGDLS and CDR2 YYNGEE. Trimming removed 0 bases from V and 6 bases from J, with 15 bases in between. This chain's CDR3 is CASSVEGSRGSGELFF. In nucleotides, the CDR3 is TGTGCCAGCAGCGTAGAAGGTAGCAGGGGTTCCGGGGAGCTGTTTTTT.

J is TRBJ2-7 and V is TRBV11-2; 13 nucleotides match TRBD2. CDR1 and CDR2 (germline): SGHAT, FQNNGV. Germline trimming cut 4 bases from V and 1 base from J; bases unmatched to any gene: 1. CDR3 length: 15 amino acids. CDR3 bases: TGTGCCAGCAGCTCGGGACTAGCGGGGTCCTACGAGCAGTACTTC. It codes for CASSSGLAGSYEQYF.

This chain links TRBV11-1 with TRBJ1-2; D unclear. The CDR3 contains 13 residues. V was cut by 0 bases and J by 3 bases, with 5 bases left in between. CDR1 SGHAT and CDR2 FQDESV come from the germline V gene (reference sequence). The DNA for the CDR3 is TGTGCCAGCAGCTTAGCTCTAGACTATGGCTACACCTTC. It yields the protein CASSLALDYGYTF.

V is TRBV9 and J is TRBJ1-2; 10 bases agree with TRBD1. With V trimmed by 3 bases and J by 6 bases, 8 bases remained unmatched. This CDR3 spans 15 amino acids. Germline V gene lookup returns CDR1 SGDLS and CDR2 YYNGEE. The CDR3 DNA reads as TGTGCCAGCAGCGGGACCGGGACAGGGGCCGATGGCTACACCTTC. This encodes CASSGTGTGADGYTF. Full variable domain (remainder filled in from reference TRBV9 and TRBJ1-2): DSGVTQTPKHLITATGQRVTLRCSPRSGDLSVYWYQQSLDQGLQFLIQYYNGEERAKGNILERFSAQQFPDLHSELNLSSLELGDSALYFCASSGTGTGADGYTFGSGTRLTVV.

The V call is TRBV29-1, the J call TRBJ2-1; tentative D call: TRBD2 (6 bases). The CDR3 is 14 amino acids. V gave up 6 bases and J gave up 0 bases, with 12 bases separating them. From germline, CDR1 is SQVTM and CDR2 ANQGSEA. For the CDR3, the DNA is TGCAGCGTGGGACTCACCAGCTCCTACAATGAGCAGTTCTTC. Translation: CSVGLTSSYNEQFF.

The chain recombines TRBV29-1 with TRBJ2-2; 8 bases match TRBD2. The CDR3 length is 15 residues. V trimming: 2 bases; J trimming: 4 bases; junction bases outside the gene matches: 6. CDR1 SQVTM and CDR2 ANQGSEA come from the germline V gene. The CDR3 loop is CSVEPAGVSTGELFF. In nucleotides, the CDR3 is TGCAGCGTTGAACCAGCGGGAGTGAGCACCGGGGAGCTGTTTTTT.

The J gene is TRBJ2-1, the V gene TRBV29-1, with D hard to call. From germline, CDR1 is SQVTM and CDR2 ANQGSEA. Trimming took 6 bases from V and 4 from J, leaving 7 bases between them. This CDR3 has 11 residues. DNA for the CDR3: TGCAGCGTAATATTATACAATGAGCAGTTCTTC. It is translated as CSVILYNEQFF.

V usage is TRBV25-1 and J usage is TRBJ2-7; the D is unclear. Per germline, CDR1 MGHDK and CDR2 SYGVNS. The CDR3 length is 13 residues. The V end lost 4 bases, the J end lost 0 bases, and 7 bases lay between the germline ends. The CDR3 loop reads CASSVPSSYEQYF. CDR3 coding DNA: TGTGCCAGCAGTGTCCCAAGCTCCTACGAGCAGTACTTC.

The chain joins TRBV27 to TRBJ2-3; D gene ambiguous. The CDR3 covers 14 residues. Trimming removed 2 bases at V and 6 bases at J, with 12 bases between. The germline CDR1 and CDR2 sequences are MNHEY and SMNVEV (reference sequence). CDR3 in amino acids: CASSLTYPRDTQYF. In DNA form, the CDR3 reads TGTGCCAGCAGTTTAACCTACCCGAGGGATACGCAGTATTTT.

The V and J genes are TRBV19 and TRBJ1-4, with D possibly being TRBD1 (5 bases). Germline CDR1 LNHDA, CDR2 SQIVND (reference sequence). The CDR3 is 13 amino acids. Between the trimmed V and J ends, which lost 6 bases and 13 bases, there was a span of 18 bases. Written as DNA, the CDR3 is TGTGCCAGTAGCTTCCGGGGCGGGGAGGGACTGTTTTTT. This sequence encodes CASSFRGGEGLFF.

The chain links TRBV28 to TRBJ1-1; no reliable D call. Germline V gene lookup returns CDR1 MDHEN and CDR2 SYDVKM. V was trimmed by 5 bases and J by 0 bases, leaving 13 bases between them. This CDR3 has 15 amino acids. This CDR3 is CASSPLGRMNTEAFF. The CDR3 DNA follows: TGTGCCAGCAGTCCCCTTGGACGGATGAACACTGAAGCTTTCTTT. The complete variable domain, with remaining parts taken from reference TRBV28 and TRBJ1-1, reads DVKVTQSSRYLVKRTGEKVFLECVQDMDHENMFWYRQDPGLGLRLIYFSYDVKMKEKGDIPEGYSVSREKKERFSLILESASTNQTSMYLCASSPLGRMNTEAFFGQGTRLTVV.

This clone was seen more than once but under ten times. CDR3 protein: CAWSATGGYGYTF. The CDR3 DNA follows: TGTGCCTGGAGCGCCACAGGGGGCTATGGCTACACCTTC. This rearrangement joins TRBV30 to TRBJ1-2; 8 nucleotides agree with TRBD1. The CDR3 runs to 13 residues. V lost 3 bases and J lost 4; bases outside the gene matches: 4. Germline assignment: CDR1 GTSNPN and CDR2 SVGIG (reference sequence).

The rearrangement joins TRBV6-1 to TRBJ2-7, with TRBD2 identical over 10 bases. The ends lost 0 bases at V and 7 bases at J; junction bases unmatched: 9. Per germline, CDR1 MNHNS and CDR2 SASEGT. The CDR3 is 16 residues long. CDR3 in amino acids: CASSEAFLAGGEEQYF. The CDR3 DNA follows: TGTGCCAGCAGTGAAGCCTTCTTAGCGGGGGGCGAGGAGCAGTACTTC.

V gene TRBV7-2 combines with J gene TRBJ2-2, with TRBD2 identical over 7 bases. The V gene end was trimmed by 2 bases and the J gene end by 7 bases; junction bases not matched to a gene: 1. CDR1 and CDR2 (germline): SGHTA, FQGNSA. The CDR3 contains 13 residues. CDR3 protein: CASSLIAGGELFF. In DNA, the CDR3 is TGTGCCAGCAGCTTAATAGCGGGCGGGGAGCTGTTTTTT.

This sequence joins TRBV9 and TRBJ2-1; 8 bases are shared with TRBD2. Germline-derived CDR1 and CDR2 are SGDLS and YYNGEE. Trimming removed 3 bases from V and 6 bases from J; junction bases left unmatched: 5. CDR3 length: 14 residues. CDR3 bases: TGTGCCAGCAGCGAAAGCGGGAGTCCCAATGAGCAGTTCTTC. This gives the protein CASSESGSPNEQFF.

On this clone: Other DNA sequences of this sample code for an identical CDR3. Here the CDR3 reads CASSIAGESYEQYF. The CDR3, as DNA: TGTGCCAGTAGTATAGCGGGGGAATCCTACGAGCAGTACTTC. This rearrangement joins TRBV19 to TRBJ2-7; D may be TRBD2 (6 bases). Germline CDR1 LNHDA, CDR2 SQIVND (reference sequence). The ends were cut back, 1 base at V and 1 base at J, with 8 bases in the middle. The CDR3 contains 14 residues. Full variable domain (missing parts from reference TRBV19 and TRBJ2-7): DGGITQSPKYLFRKEGQNVTLSCEQNLNHDAMYWYRQDPGQGLRLIYYSQIVNDFQKGDIAEGYSVSREKKESFPLTVTSAQKNPTAFYLCASSIAGESYEQYFGPGTRLTVT.